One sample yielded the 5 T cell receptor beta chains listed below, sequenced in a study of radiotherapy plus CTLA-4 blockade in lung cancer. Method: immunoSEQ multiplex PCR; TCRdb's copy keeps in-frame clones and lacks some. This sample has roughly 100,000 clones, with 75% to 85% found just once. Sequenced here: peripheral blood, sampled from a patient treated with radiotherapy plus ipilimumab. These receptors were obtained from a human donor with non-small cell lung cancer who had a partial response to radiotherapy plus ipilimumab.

The CDR3 here is CASSLPRGSEQYF. The DNA for the CDR3 is TGTGCCAGCAGCCTACCTAGAGGATCCGAGCAGTACTTC. The rearrangement joins TRBV5-4 to TRBJ2-7, with D uncertain. This CDR3 has 13 residues. Trimming removed 4 bases at V and 6 bases at J, with 14 bases between. The germline CDR1 and CDR2 sequences are SGHNT and YYREEE (reference sequence).

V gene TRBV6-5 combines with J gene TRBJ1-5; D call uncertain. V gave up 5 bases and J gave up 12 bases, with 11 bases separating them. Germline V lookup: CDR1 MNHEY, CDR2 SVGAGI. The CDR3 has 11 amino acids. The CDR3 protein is CASSDWSGQHF. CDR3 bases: TGTGCCAGCAGTGATTGGAGTGGCCAGCATTTT.

The CDR3 DNA follows: TGTGCCAGCAGTCCCTCGGGGGGACGCAATCAGCCCCAGCATTTT. Its protein is CASSPSGGRNQPQHF. The genes are TRBV27 and TRBJ1-5, with D perhaps TRBD1 (5 bases). The germline gives CDR1 MNHEY, CDR2 SMNVEV (reference sequence). This CDR3 spans 15 amino acids. The ends were cut back, 5 bases at V and 2 bases at J, with 13 bases in the middle.

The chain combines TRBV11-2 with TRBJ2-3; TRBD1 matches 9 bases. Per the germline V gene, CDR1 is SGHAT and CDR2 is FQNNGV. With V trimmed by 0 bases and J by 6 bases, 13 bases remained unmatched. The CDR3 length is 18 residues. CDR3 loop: CASSLERHRTGERDTQYF. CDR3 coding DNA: TGTGCCAGCAGCTTAGAGAGGCATCGGACAGGGGAGAGGGATACGCAGTATTTT.

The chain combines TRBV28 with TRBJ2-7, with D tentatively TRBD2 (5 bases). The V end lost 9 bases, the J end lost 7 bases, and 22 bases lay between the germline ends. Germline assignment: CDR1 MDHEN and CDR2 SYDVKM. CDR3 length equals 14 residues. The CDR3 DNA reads TGTGCCAGTATTGTCCCGGGCCTCCCGGGAGAGCAGTACTTC. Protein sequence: CASIVPGLPGEQYF.